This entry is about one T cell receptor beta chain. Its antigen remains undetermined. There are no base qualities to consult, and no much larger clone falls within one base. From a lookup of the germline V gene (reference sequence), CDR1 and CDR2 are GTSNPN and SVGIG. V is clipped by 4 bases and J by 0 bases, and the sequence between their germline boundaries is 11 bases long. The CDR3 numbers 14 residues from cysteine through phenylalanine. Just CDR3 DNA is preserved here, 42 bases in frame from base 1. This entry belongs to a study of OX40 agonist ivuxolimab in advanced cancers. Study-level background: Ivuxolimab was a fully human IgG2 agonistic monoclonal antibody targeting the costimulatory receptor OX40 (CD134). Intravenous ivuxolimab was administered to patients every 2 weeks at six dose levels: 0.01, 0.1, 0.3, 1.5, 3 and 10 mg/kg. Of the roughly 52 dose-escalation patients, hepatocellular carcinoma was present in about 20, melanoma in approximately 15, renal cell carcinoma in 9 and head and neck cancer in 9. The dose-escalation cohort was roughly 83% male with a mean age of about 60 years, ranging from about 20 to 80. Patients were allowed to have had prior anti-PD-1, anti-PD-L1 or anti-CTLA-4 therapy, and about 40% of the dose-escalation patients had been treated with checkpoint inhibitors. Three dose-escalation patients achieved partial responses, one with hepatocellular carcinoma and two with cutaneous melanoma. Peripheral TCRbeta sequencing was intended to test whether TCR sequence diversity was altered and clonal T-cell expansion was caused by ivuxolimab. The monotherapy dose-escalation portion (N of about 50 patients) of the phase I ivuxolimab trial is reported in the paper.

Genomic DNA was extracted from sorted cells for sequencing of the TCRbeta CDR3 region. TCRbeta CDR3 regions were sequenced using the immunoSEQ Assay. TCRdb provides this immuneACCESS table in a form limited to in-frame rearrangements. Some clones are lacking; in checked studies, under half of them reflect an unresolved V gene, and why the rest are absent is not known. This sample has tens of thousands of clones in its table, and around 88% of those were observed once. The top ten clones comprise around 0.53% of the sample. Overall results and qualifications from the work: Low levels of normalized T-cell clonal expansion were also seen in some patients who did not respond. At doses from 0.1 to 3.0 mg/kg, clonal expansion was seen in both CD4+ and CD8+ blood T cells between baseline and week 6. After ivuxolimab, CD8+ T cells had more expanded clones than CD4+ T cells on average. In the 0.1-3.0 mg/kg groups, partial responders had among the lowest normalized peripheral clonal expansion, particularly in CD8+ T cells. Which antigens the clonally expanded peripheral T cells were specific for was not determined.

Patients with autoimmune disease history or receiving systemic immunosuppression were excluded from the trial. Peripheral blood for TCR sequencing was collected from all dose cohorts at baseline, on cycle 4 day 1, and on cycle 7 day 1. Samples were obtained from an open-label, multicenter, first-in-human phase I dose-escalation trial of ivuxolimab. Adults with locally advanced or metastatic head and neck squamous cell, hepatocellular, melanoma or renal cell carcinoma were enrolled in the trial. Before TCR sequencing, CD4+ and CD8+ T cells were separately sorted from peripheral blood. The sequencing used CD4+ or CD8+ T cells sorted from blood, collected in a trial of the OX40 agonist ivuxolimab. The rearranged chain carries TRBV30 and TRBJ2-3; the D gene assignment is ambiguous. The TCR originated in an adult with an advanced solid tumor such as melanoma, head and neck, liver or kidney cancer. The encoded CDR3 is CAWKKFLSTDTQYF. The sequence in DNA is TGTGCCTGGAAGAAGTTCCTTAGCACAGATACGCAGTATTTT.